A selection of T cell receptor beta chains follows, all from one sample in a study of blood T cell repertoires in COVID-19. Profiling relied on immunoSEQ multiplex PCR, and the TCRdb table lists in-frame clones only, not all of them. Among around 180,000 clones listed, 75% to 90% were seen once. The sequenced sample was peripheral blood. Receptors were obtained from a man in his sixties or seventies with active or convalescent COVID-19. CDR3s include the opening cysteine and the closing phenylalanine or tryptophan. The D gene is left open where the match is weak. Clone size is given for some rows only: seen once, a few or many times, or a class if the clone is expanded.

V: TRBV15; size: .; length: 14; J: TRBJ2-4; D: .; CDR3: CATGSGGVQNIQYF; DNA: TGTGCCACCGGTTCTGGCGGGGTGCAAAACATTCAGTACTTC
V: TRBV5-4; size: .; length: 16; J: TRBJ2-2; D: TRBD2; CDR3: CASSPAGGRGPGELFF; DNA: TGTGCCAGCAGCCCCGCTGGCGGGAGAGGCCCCGGGGAGCTGTTTTTT
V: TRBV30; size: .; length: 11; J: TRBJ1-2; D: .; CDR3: CAWSTPGGYTF; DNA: TGTGCCTGGAGTACCCCCGGGGGCTACACCTTC
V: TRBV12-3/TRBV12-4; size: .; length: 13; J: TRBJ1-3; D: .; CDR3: CATSESSGNTIYF; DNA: TGTGCCACTTCGGAGAGCTCTGGAAACACCATATATTTT
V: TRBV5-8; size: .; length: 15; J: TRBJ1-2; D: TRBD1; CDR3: CASSPGTEINYGYTF; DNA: TGTGCCAGCAGCCCCGGGACAGAAATTAACTATGGCTACACCTTC
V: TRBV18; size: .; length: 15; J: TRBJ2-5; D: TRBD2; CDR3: CASSPASGTRETQYF; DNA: TGTGCCAGCTCACCGGCTAGCGGGACACGGGAGACCCAGTACTTC
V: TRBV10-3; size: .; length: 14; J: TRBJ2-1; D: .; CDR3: CAISESAISGEQFF; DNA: TGTGCCATCAGTGAGTCGGCGATCAGCGGTGAGCAGTTCTTC
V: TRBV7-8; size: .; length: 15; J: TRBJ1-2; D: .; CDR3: CASSPMAGGNYGYTF; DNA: TGTGCCAGCAGCCCAATGGCGGGCGGGAACTATGGCTACACCTTC
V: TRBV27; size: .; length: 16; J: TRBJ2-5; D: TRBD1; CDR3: CASSLIRDRGLETQYF; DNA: TGTGCCAGCAGTTTAATCCGGGACAGGGGGCTGGAGACCCAGTACTTC
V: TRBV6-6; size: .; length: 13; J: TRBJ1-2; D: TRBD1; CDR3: CASSPTGDYGYTF; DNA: TGTGCCAGCAGTCCGACAGGGGACTATGGCTACACCTTC
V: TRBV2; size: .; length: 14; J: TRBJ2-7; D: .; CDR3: CASSEYRAGYEQYF; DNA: TGTGCCAGCAGTGAATACAGGGCAGGATACGAGCAGTACTTC
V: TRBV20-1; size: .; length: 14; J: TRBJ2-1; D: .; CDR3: CSASGGVPYNEQFF; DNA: TGCAGTGCTAGTGGCGGGGTCCCCTACAATGAGCAGTTCTTC
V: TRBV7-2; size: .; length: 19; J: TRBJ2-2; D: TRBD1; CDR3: CASSQRGTPGQGAYGELFF; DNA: TGTGCCAGCAGCCAACGGGGGACCCCGGGACAGGGGGCGTACGGGGAGCTGTTTTTT
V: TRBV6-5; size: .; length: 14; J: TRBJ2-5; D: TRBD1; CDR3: CASSTGQGSETQYF; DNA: TGTGCCAGCAGTACCGGACAGGGCTCAGAGACCCAGTACTTC
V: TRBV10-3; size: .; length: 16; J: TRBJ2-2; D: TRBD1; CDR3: CAISHRGQVGTGELFF; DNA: TGTGCCATCAGCCACAGGGGGCAGGTTGGCACCGGGGAGCTGTTTTTT
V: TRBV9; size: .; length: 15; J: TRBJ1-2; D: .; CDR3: CASSVGLTVDYGYTF; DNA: TGTGCCAGCAGCGTAGGATTGACAGTAGACTATGGCTACACCTTC
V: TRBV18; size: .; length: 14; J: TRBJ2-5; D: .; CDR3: CASSQQGTSETQYF; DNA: TGTGCCAGCTCACAACAGGGTACCAGCGAGACCCAGTACTTC
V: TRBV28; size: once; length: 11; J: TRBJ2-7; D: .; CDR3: CASRGGVEQYF; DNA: TGTGCCAGCAGGGGGGGTGTCGAGCAGTACTTC
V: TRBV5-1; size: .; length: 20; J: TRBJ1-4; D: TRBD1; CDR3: CASSSTGTGFVPRGNEKLFF; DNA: TGCGCCAGCAGCTCGACCGGGACAGGATTTGTTCCTAGGGGGAATGAAAAACTGTTTTTT
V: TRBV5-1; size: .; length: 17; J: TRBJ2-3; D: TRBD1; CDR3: CASSLRGQGTSTDTQYF; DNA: TGCGCCAGCAGCTTGAGGGGACAGGGCACTAGCACAGATACGCAGTATTTT
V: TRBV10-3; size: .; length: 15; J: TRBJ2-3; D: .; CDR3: CACRPGVSNTDTQYF; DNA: TGTGCCTGCCGCCCGGGGGTCAGTAACACAGATACGCAGTATTTT
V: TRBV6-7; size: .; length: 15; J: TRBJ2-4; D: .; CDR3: CASSYVGADKNIQYF; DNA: TGTGCCAGCAGTTACGTGGGGGCGGACAAAAACATTCAGTACTTC
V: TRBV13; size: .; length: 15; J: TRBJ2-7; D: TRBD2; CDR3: CASSLASGRLYEQYF; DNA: TGTGCCAGCTCCTTGGCTAGCGGGAGACTCTACGAGCAGTACTTC
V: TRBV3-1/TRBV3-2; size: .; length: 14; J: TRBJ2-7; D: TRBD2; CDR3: CASSPDGRQYEQYF; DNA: TGTGCCAGCTCCCCGGACGGGAGGCAGTACGAGCAGTACTTC
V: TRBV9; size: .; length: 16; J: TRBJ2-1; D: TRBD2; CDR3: CASSVGLAPDPNEQFF; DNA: TGTGCCAGCAGCGTAGGACTAGCACCCGACCCCAATGAGCAGTTCTTC
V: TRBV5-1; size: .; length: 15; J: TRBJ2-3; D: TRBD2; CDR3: CASSLGLAGADTQYF; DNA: TGCGCCAGCAGCTTGGGACTAGCTGGGGCAGATACGCAGTATTTT
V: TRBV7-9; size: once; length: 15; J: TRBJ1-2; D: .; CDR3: CASSLTQSGDYGYTF; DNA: TGTGCCAGCAGCTTAACGCAATCCGGGGACTATGGCTACACCTTC
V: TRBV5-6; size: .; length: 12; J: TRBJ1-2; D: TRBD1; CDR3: CASSGTALEYTF; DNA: TGTGCCAGCAGCGGGACAGCCCTTGAGTACACCTTC
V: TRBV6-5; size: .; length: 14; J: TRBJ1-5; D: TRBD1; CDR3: CASRGTGFEQPQHF; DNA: TGTGCCAGCAGAGGGACAGGGTTTGAGCAGCCCCAGCATTTT
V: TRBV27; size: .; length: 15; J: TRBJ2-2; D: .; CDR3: CASTVQGVYTGELFF; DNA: TGTGCCAGCACCGTACAGGGAGTCTACACCGGGGAGCTGTTTTTT
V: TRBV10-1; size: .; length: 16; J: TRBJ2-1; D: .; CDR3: CASSESVAPVPNEQFF; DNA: TGCGCCAGCAGTGAGTCGGTGGCACCCGTCCCCAATGAGCAGTTCTTC
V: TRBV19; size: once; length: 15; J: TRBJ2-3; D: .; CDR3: CASSTQGVSTDTQYF; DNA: TGTGCCAGTAGCACCCAAGGAGTAAGCACAGATACGCAGTATTTT
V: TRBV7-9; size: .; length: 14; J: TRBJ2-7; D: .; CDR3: CASSSPRVPYEQYF; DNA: TGTGCCAGCAGCTCACCCAGGGTCCCCTACGAGCAGTACTTC
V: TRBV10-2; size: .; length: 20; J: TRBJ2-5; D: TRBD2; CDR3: CASSIRLASIRGSTQETQYF; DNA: TGCGCCAGCAGCATAAGACTAGCATCCATTAGAGGTTCCACGCAAGAGACCCAGTACTTC
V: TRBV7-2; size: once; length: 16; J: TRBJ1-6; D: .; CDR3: CASSLHREGNNSPLHF; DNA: TGTGCCAGCAGCTTACATCGGGAAGGGAATAATTCACCCCTCCACTTT
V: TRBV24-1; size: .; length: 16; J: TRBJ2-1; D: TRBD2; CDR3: CATSDRTSGSTNEQFF; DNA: TGTGCCACCAGTGATAGAACTAGCGGGAGTACGAATGAGCAGTTCTTC
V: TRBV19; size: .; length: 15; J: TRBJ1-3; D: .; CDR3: CASSITSSSGNTIYF; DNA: TGTGCCAGTAGTATTACGAGTTCCTCTGGAAACACCATATATTTT
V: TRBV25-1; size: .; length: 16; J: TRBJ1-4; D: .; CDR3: CASRGRGRQRSEKLFF; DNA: TGTGCCAGCAGGGGGCGGGGTCGACAGAGGAGTGAAAAACTGTTTTTT
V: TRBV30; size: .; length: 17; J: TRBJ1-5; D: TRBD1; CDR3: CAWSPVGQGVYNQPQHF; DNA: TGTGCCTGGAGTCCCGTAGGACAGGGGGTCTACAATCAGCCCCAGCATTTT
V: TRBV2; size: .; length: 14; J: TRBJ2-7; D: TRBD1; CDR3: CASRTRTGWFEQYF; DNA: TGTGCCAGCCGTACGAGGACAGGGTGGTTCGAGCAGTACTTC
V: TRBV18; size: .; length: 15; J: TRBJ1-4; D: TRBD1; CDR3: CASSPRTGGDEKLFF; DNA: TGTGCCAGCTCACCCAGGACAGGGGGCGATGAAAAACTGTTTTTT
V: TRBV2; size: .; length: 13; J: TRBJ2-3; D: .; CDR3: CASSGPGADTQYF; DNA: TGTGCCAGCAGTGGCCCAGGGGCAGATACGCAGTATTTT
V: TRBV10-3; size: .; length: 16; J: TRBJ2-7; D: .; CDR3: CAISSLGAGASYEQYF; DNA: TGTGCCATCAGTAGTTTAGGGGCGGGGGCCTCCTACGAGCAGTACTTC
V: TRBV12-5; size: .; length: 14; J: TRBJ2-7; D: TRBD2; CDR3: CASGSPLGGDEQYF; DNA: TGTGCTAGTGGTTCCCCCCTCGGGGGGGACGAGCAGTACTTC
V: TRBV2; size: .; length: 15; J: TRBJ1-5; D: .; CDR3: CASSEALSGNQPQHF; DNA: TGTGCCAGCAGTGAAGCGCTTTCAGGAAATCAGCCCCAGCATTTT